The rows below give T cell receptor beta chains drawn from one sample of a study of shared clonotypes between healthy human individuals. The method was immunoSEQ multiplex PCR; TCRdb's version includes in-frame clones alone and lacks a portion of them. Of around 550,000 clones listed, 85% to 95% were seen once; the top ten hold over 0.09%. Sequencing used naive CD8+ T cells sorted from blood. These receptors were obtained from a woman younger than 45 in good health. Each CDR3 is given with its conserved first and last residue. Each record gives: D gene, V gene, clone size, J gene, CDR3 protein, CDR3 DNA. The D gene is left open where the match is weak. The size field is filled for only some rows; it gives once, few, many or a size class.

d_gene: NA; v_gene: TRBV27; abundance: NA; j_gene: TRBJ2-1; CDR3aa: CASSLQPWGSYNEQFF; CDR3nt: TGTGCCAGCAGTTTACAGCCGTGGGGGTCCTACAATGAGCAGTTCTTC
d_gene: NA; v_gene: TRBV6-5; abundance: NA; j_gene: TRBJ2-1; CDR3aa: CASSYAGPYNEQFF; CDR3nt: TGTGCCAGCAGTTACGCGGGGCCCTACAATGAGCAGTTCTTC
d_gene: TRBD1; v_gene: TRBV15; abundance: NA; j_gene: TRBJ2-7; CDR3aa: CATSRTRTGKYEQYF; CDR3nt: TGTGCCACCAGCCGAACAAGGACAGGGAAGTACGAGCAGTACTTC
d_gene: NA; v_gene: TRBV5-6; abundance: NA; j_gene: TRBJ2-1; CDR3aa: CASSLEGSPDEQFF; CDR3nt: TGTGCCAGCAGCTTGGAGGGCAGTCCCGATGAGCAGTTCTTC
d_gene: NA; v_gene: TRBV10-3; abundance: NA; j_gene: TRBJ1-1; CDR3aa: CAISSDRLNTEAFF; CDR3nt: TGTGCCATCAGCTCAGACAGGTTGAACACTGAAGCTTTCTTT
d_gene: NA; v_gene: TRBV5-6; abundance: few; j_gene: TRBJ2-7; CDR3aa: CASSWTTTYEQYF; CDR3nt: TGTGCCAGCAGCTGGACAACTACCTACGAGCAGTACTTC
d_gene: NA; v_gene: TRBV7-8; abundance: NA; j_gene: TRBJ1-3; CDR3aa: CASRHLSGELGGNTIYF; CDR3nt: TGTGCCAGCAGGCACTTGTCGGGAGAACTGGGTGGAAACACCATATATTTT
d_gene: NA; v_gene: TRBV4-1; abundance: NA; j_gene: TRBJ1-1; CDR3aa: CASSQAPGPNTEAFF; CDR3nt: TGCGCCAGCAGCCAAGCGCCAGGGCCCAACACTGAAGCTTTCTTT
d_gene: TRBD2; v_gene: TRBV7-9; abundance: NA; j_gene: TRBJ2-5; CDR3aa: CVSSGSQETQYF; CDR3nt: TGTGTGTCTAGCGGGTCCCAAGAGACCCAGTACTTC
d_gene: TRBD1; v_gene: TRBV13; abundance: NA; j_gene: TRBJ1-4; CDR3aa: CASSSRDRGEKLFF; CDR3nt: TGTGCCAGCAGCTCCCGGGACAGGGGTGAAAAACTGTTTTTT
d_gene: NA; v_gene: TRBV28; abundance: NA; j_gene: TRBJ1-2; CDR3aa: CASSLSSVGGYTF; CDR3nt: TGTGCCAGCAGTTTATCGTCCGTGGGTGGCTACACCTTC
d_gene: NA; v_gene: TRBV28; abundance: NA; j_gene: TRBJ2-5; CDR3aa: CASSSLYSPQETQYF; CDR3nt: TGTGCCAGCAGTAGTTTATACTCCCCCCAAGAGACCCAGTACTTC
d_gene: TRBD1; v_gene: TRBV7-6; abundance: NA; j_gene: TRBJ2-2; CDR3aa: CASSLAGGQGSNGELFF; CDR3nt: TGTGCCAGCAGCTTAGCAGGCGGACAGGGGTCTAACGGGGAGCTGTTTTTT
d_gene: NA; v_gene: TRBV29-1; abundance: NA; j_gene: TRBJ2-1; CDR3aa: CSVTDLYNEQFF; CDR3nt: TGCAGCGTGACAGACCTTTACAATGAGCAGTTCTTC
d_gene: TRBD1; v_gene: TRBV7-6; abundance: NA; j_gene: TRBJ2-1; CDR3aa: CASSFEGARNEQFF; CDR3nt: TGTGCCAGCAGCTTTGAGGGGGCGAGAAATGAGCAGTTCTTC
d_gene: NA; v_gene: TRBV28; abundance: NA; j_gene: TRBJ1-1; CDR3aa: CASSFLGVSLSTEAFF; CDR3nt: TGTGCCAGCAGTTTTTTGGGAGTGTCTCTCAGCACTGAAGCTTTCTTT
d_gene: NA; v_gene: TRBV29-1; abundance: few; j_gene: TRBJ1-1; CDR3aa: CSVELRTEAFF; CDR3nt: TGCAGCGTGGAGTTACGCACTGAAGCTTTCTTT
d_gene: NA; v_gene: TRBV7-7; abundance: NA; j_gene: TRBJ2-1; CDR3aa: CASSLGRGPYNEQFF; CDR3nt: TGTGCCAGCAGCTTAGGTCGGGGACCTTACAATGAGCAGTTCTTC
d_gene: NA; v_gene: TRBV7-8; abundance: NA; j_gene: TRBJ2-7; CDR3aa: CASSLAPDEQYF; CDR3nt: TGTGCCAGCAGCTTAGCCCCAGACGAGCAGTACTTC
d_gene: NA; v_gene: TRBV5-4; abundance: once; j_gene: TRBJ1-1; CDR3aa: CASAPWGSGNTEAFF; CDR3nt: TGTGCCAGCGCACCCTGGGGGTCGGGGAACACTGAAGCTTTCTTT
d_gene: NA; v_gene: TRBV5-6; abundance: NA; j_gene: TRBJ2-7; CDR3aa: CASSLYDSYEQYF; CDR3nt: TGTGCCAGCAGCTTGTATGATTCCTACGAGCAGTACTTC
d_gene: NA; v_gene: TRBV27; abundance: NA; j_gene: TRBJ2-7; CDR3aa: CASRAPNFYEQYF; CDR3nt: TGTGCCTCCCGAGCCCCAAACTTCTACGAGCAGTACTTC